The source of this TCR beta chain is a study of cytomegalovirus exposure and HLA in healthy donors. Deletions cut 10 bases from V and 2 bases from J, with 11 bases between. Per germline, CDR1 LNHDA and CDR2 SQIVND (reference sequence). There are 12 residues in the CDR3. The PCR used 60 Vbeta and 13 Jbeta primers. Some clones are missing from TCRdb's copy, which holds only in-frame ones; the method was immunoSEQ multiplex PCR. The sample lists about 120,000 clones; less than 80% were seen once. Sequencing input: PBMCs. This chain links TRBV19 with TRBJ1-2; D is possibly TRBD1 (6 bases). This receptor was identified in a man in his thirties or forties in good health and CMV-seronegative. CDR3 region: CATTQGNYGYTF. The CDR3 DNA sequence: TGTGCCACCACCCAGGGGAACTATGGCTACACCTTC.